Following are 6 T cell receptor beta chains from one sample sequenced in a study of blood T cell repertoires in COVID-19. TCRdb's table, derived via immunoSEQ multiplex PCR, lists solely in-frame clones and lacks some. The sample contains 350,000 to 500,000 clones, around nine tenths of which appear only once. Material: PBMCs or T cells enriched from blood (not recorded which). The source of these receptors is a woman aged 18 to 35 who had been exposed to COVID-19.

This clone was picked up one time. The chain uses TRBV25-1 and TRBJ2-3; weak D call: TRBD1 (5 bases). Germline CDR1 is MGHDK and CDR2 is SYGVNS. Trimming stripped 4 bases from V and 1 base from J, with 6 bases between. CDR3 length: 13 residues. Here the CDR3 DNA reads TGTGCCAGCAGTGGCAGGGGCACAGATACGCAGTATTTT. Residues: CASSGRGTDTQYF.

The genes are TRBV4-1 and TRBJ2-7, with 7 bases aligning to TRBD2. The CDR3 length is 17 residues. J lost 4 bases, V lost 4 bases, and 16 bases had no gene match. From germline, CDR1 is MGHRA and CDR2 YSYEKL. The CDR3 bases are TGCGCCAGCAGCCCCCCCCTGAGGGAGGGGCCGGAATACGAGCAGTACTTC. Its translation is CASSPPLREGPEYEQYF.

The rearrangement joins TRBV5-6 to TRBJ2-3; TRBD1 aligns across 12 bases. The CDR3 is 17 residues long. Per the germline V gene, CDR1 is SGHDT and CDR2 is YYEEEE. V shed 3 bases and J 2 bases; nucleotides not matched to a gene: 7. CDR3 amino acids: CASSSAGTGGATDTQYF. The CDR3 DNA follows: TGTGCCAGCAGCTCCGCCGGGACAGGGGGCGCCACAGATACGCAGTATTTT.

The chain combines TRBV10-2 with TRBJ2-3, with D possibly TRBD2 on 6 matching bases. Trimming took off 9 bases at V and 4 bases at J, with 14 bases between the two ends. The germline V gene encodes CDR1 WSHSY and CDR2 SAAADI. The CDR3 is 13 residues long. In nucleotides, the CDR3 is TGCGCCAGATCCGGGGGAGCGTCAGATACGCAGTATTTT. Residues: CARSGGASDTQYF.

The genes are TRBV28 and TRBJ2-7; 9 nucleotides match TRBD1. CDR1 and CDR2 from the germline V gene are MDHEN and SYDVKM. The CDR3 spans 14 residues. J gave up 5 bases and V 7 bases, and 9 bases lay outside the gene matches. The CDR3 region has the DNA TGTGCCAGCATCTCCGGGACAGGGTCTGACGAGCAGTACTTC. It specifies CASISGTGSDEQYF.

This chain connects TRBV25-1 to TRBJ2-3, with a possible D match to TRBD1 (6 bases). CDR1 MGHDK and CDR2 SYGVNS come from the germline V gene. The CDR3 length is 14 residues. V was trimmed by 2 bases and J by 6 bases, leaving 12 bases between them. CDR3 in amino acids: CASSEGQSRDTQYF. The CDR3 DNA is TGTGCCAGCAGTGAAGGACAGAGCCGGGATACGCAGTATTTT.